This T cell receptor beta chain was observed in a study of blood T cell repertoires in COVID-19. The repertoire was sequenced with immunoSEQ multiplex PCR; TCRdb's copy has only in-frame clones and lacks some. The table has about 310,000 clones, around 90% seen once. Germline trimming cut 0 bases from V and 4 bases from J; bases unmatched to any gene: 5. The CDR3 spans 16 residues. CDR1 MNHNS and CDR2 SASEGT come from the germline V gene. This clone was observed a few times. The sequence was collected from a man younger than 30 with active or convalescent COVID-19. This chain uses TRBV6-1 with TRBJ2-1; 8 positions agree with TRBD2. The sequenced material came from peripheral blood. The CDR3 DNA sequence: TGTGCCAGCAGTGAAGCCGGGGGACTAGGGTACAATGAGCAGTTCTTC. This sequence encodes CASSEAGGLGYNEQFF.